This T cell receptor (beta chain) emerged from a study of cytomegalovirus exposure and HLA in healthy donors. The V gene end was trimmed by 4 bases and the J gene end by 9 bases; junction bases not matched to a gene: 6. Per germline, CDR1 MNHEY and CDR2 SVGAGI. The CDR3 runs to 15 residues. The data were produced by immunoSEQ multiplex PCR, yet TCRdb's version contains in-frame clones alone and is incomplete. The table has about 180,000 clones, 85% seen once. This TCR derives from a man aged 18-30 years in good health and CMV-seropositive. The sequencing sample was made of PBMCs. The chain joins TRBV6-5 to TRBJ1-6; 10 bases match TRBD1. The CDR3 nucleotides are TGTGCCAGCAGTTGGGGGACAGGGGAAGGTTCACCCCTCCACTTT. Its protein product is CASSWGTGEGSPLHF.